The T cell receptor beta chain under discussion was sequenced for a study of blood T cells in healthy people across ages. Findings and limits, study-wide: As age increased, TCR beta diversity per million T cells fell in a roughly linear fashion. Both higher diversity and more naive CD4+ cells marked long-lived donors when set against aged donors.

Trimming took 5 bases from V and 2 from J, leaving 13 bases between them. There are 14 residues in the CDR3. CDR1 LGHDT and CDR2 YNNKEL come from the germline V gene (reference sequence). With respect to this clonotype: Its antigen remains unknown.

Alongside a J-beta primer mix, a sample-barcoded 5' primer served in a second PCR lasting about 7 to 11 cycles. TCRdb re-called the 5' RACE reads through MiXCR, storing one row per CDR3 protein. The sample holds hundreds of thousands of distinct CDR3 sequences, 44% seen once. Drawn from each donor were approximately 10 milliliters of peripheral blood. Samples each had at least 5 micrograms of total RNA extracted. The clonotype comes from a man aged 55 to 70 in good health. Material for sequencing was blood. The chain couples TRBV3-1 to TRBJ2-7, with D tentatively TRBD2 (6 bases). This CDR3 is CASSSLASPYEQYF. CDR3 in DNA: TGTGCCAGCAGCTCCCTAGCGAGTCCCTACGAGCAGTACTTC.